The TCR beta chain described here comes from a study of OX40 agonist ivuxolimab in advanced cancers. The ends were cut back, 2 bases at V and 7 bases at J, with 17 bases in the middle. Germline CDR1 is MNHEY and CDR2 is SMNVEV (reference sequence). This CDR3 region has 15 residues. This clone showed up just once. Clones were read by immunoSEQ multiplex PCR, and TCRdb kept only the in-frame ones, dropping some. The sample shows fewer than 85,000 clones, about 90% of them seen only once. The TCR originated in an adult with an advanced solid tumor such as melanoma, head and neck, liver or kidney cancer. Here the sequenced sample was CD4+ or CD8+ T cells sorted from blood, taken in a trial of the OX40 agonist ivuxolimab. V is TRBV27 and J is TRBJ1-2; D remains ambiguous. CDR3 amino acids: CASSLDGAPFSGYTF. The CDR3 DNA reads as TGTGCCAGCAGTTTAGACGGAGCCCCGTTCTCTGGCTACACCTTC.